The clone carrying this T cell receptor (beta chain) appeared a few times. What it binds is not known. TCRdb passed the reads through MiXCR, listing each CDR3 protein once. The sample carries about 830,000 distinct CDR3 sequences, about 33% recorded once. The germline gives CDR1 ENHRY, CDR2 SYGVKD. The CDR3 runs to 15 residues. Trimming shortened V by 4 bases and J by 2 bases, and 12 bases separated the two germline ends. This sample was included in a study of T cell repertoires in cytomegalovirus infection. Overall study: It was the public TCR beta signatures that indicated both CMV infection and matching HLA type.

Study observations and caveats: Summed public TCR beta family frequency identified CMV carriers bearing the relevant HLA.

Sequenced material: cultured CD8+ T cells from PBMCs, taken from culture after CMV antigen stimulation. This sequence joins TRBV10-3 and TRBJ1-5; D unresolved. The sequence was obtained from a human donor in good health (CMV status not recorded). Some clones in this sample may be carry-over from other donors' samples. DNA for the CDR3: TGTGCCATCAGTGCCTTCGAGGGTGGCAATCAGCCCCAGCATTTT. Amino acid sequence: CAISAFEGGNQPQHF.